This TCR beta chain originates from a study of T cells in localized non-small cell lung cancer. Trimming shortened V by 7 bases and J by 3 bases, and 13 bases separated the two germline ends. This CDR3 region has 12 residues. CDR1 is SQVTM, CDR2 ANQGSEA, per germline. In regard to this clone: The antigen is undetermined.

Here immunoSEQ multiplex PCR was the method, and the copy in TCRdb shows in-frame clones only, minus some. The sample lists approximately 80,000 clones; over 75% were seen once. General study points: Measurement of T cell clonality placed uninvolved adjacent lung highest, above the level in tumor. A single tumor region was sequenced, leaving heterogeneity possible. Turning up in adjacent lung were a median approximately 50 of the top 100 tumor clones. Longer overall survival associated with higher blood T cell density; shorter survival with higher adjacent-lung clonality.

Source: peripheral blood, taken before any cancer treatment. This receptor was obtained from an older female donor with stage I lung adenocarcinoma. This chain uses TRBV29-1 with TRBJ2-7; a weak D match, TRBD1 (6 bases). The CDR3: CSAQQQGYEQYF. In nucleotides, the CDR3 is TGCAGCGCCCAGCAACAGGGCTACGAGCAGTACTTC.